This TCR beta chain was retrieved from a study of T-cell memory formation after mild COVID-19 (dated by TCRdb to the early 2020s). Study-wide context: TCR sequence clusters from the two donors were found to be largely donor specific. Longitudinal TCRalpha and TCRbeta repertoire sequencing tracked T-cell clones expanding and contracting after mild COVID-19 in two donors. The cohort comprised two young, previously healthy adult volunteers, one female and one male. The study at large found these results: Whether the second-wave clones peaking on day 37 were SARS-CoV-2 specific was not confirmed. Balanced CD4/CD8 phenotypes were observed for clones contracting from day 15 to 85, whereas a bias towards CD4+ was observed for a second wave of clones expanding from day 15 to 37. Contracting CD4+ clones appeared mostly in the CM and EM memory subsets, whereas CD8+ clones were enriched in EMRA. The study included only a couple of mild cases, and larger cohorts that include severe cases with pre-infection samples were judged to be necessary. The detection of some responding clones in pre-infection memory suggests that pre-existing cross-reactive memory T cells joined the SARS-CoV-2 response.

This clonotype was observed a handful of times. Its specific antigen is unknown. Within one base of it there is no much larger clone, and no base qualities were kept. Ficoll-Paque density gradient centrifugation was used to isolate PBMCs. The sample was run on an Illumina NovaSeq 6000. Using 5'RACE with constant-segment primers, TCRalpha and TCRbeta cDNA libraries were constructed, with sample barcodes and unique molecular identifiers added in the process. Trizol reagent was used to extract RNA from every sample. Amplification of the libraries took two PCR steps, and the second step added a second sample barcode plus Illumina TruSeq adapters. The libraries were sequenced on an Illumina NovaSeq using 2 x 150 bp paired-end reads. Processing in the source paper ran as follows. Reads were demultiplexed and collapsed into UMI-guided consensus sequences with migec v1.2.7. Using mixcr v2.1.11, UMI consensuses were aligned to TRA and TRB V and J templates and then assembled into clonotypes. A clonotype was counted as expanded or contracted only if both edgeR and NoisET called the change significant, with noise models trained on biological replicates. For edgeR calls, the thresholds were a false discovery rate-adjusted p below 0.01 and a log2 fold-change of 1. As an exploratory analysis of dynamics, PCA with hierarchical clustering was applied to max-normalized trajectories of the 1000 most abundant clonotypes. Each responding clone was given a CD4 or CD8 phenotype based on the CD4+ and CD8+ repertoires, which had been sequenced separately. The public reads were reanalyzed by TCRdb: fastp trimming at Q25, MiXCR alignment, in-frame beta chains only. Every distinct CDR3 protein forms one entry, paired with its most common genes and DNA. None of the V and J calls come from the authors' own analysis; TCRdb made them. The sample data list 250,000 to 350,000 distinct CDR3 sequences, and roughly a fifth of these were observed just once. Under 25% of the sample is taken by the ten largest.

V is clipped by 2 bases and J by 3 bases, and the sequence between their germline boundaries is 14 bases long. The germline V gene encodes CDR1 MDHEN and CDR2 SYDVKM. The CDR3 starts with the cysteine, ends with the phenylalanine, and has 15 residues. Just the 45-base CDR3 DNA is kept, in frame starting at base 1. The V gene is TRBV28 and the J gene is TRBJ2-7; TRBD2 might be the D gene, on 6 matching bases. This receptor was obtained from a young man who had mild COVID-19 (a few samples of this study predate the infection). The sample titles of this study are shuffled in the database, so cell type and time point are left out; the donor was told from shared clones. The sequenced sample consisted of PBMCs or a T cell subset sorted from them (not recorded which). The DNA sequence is TGTGCCAGCAGTTTAGGGGTGCGGGGTGGCTACGAGCAGTACTTC. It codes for CASSLGVRGGYEQYF.